This T cell receptor beta chain was identified during a study of blood T cell repertoires in COVID-19. Across the study: COVID-19 samples from acute and convalescent phases originated in the United States, Italy and Spain. From T cells, B-cell-depleted T cells, or PBMCs came the material, which was cDNA or gDNA.

As processed by the authors: Amplification of reference gene primers was used by the study to estimate nucleated cell counts. Some clones are missing from TCRdb's copy, which holds only in-frame ones; the method was immunoSEQ multiplex PCR. The DNA was the basis for D and trimming; V, J and clone size are from that table. This table has just under 350,000 clones, more than 75% appearing once. V lost 3 bases and J 4 bases, leaving 8 bases between the germline ends. CDR1 is KGHDR and CDR2 is SFDVKD in the germline V gene. The CDR3 totals 13 residues. This clone was detected only once. The chain employs TRBV24-1 and TRBJ1-1; a possible D gene is TRBD1 (6 bases). The receptor's source is a woman between 18 and 29 years old who had recovered from COVID-19. Sequencing was carried out using peripheral blood. CDR3 nucleotides: TGTGCCACCAGTGATGGACAGCTCACTGAAGCTTTCTTT. It translates to CATSDGQLTEAFF.